This TCR beta chain was obtained from a study of blood T cell repertoires in COVID-19. Sequencing was performed with immunoSEQ multiplex PCR; in TCRdb, only in-frame clones are kept and a portion is missing. Seen here are around 420,000 clones, roughly 87% observed once, and the top ten hold over 2%. V lost 0 bases, J lost 4 bases, and 10 bases stayed unmatched. This CDR3 is built from 16 residues. Per germline, CDR1 SGDLS and CDR2 YYNGEE. All enrollees were roughly 18 to 100 years old and from about 25 US areas. Researchers sorted participants into cohorts using their self-reported clinical history. The chain employs TRBV9 and TRBJ2-7, with TRBD1 matching 7 bases. The TCR sequence derives from a middle-aged woman with acute COVID-19. Sequencing input: PBMCs or T cells enriched from blood (not recorded which). The CDR3 nucleotides read TGTGCCAGCAGCGTAGGTATGGGACAGAGTTTTTACGAGCAGTACTTC. It is translated as CASSVGMGQSFYEQYF.